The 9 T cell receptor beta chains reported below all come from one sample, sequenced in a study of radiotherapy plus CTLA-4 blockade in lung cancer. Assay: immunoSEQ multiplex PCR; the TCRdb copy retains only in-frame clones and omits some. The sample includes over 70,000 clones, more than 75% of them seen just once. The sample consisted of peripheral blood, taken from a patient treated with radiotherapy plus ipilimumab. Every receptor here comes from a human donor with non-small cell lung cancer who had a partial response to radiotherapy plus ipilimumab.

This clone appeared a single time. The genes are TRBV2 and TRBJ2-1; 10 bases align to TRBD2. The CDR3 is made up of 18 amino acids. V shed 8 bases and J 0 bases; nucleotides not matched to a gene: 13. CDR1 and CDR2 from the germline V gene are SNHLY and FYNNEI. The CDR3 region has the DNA TGTGCCAGCGGGGCCAAATTAGCGGGGGGTTTCTCCTACAATGAGCAGTTCTTC. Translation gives CASGAKLAGGFSYNEQFF.

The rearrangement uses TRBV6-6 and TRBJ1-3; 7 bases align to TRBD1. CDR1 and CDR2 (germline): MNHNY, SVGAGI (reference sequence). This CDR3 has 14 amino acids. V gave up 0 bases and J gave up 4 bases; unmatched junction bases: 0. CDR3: CASSYSTGGNTIYF. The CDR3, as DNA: TGTGCCAGCAGTTACTCGACAGGGGGAAACACCATATATTTT.

The CDR3 loop reads CASSSSGRAYNEQFF. CDR3 coding DNA: TGTGCCAGTAGTTCTAGCGGGAGGGCCTACAATGAGCAGTTCTTC. The genes are TRBV19 and TRBJ2-1; TRBD2 matches at 12 bases. Germline CDR1 and CDR2: LNHDA and SQIVND (reference sequence). With 5 bases clipped from V and 2 bases from J, the junction kept 1 base outside the gene matches. The CDR3 is 15 amino acids.

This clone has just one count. CDR3 sequence: CASSSQGATEAFF. CDR3 coding DNA: TGCGCCAGCAGTTCCCAGGGGGCCACTGAAGCTTTCTTT. The V gene is TRBV5-1, the J gene TRBJ1-1; 8 positions match TRBD1. The CDR3 consists of 13 residues. J was trimmed by 4 bases and V by 5 bases; bases with no gene match: 4. Per germline, CDR1 SGHRS and CDR2 YFSETQ.

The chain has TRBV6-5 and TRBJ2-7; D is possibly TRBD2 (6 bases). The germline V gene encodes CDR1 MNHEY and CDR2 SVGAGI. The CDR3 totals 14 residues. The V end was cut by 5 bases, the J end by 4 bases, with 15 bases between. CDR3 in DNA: TGTGCCAGCAGTGAAGAGTGGGGGAGGTACGAGCAGTACTTC. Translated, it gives CASSEEWGRYEQYF.

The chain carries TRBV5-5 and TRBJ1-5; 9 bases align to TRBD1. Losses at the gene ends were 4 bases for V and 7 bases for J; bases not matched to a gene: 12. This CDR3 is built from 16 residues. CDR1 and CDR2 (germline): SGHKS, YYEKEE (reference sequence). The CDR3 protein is CASSHPGQGVLQPQHF. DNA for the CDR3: TGTGCCAGCAGCCACCCGGGACAGGGAGTTTTGCAGCCCCAGCATTTT.

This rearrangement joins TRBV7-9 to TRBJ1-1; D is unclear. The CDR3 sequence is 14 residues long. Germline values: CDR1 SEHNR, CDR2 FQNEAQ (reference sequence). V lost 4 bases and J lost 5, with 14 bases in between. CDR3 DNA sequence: TGTGCCAGCAGCTCGAACTCACGGGGAACTGAAGCTTTCTTT. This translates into CASSSNSRGTEAFF. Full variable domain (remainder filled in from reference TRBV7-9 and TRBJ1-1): DTGVSQNPRHKITKRGQNVTFRCDPISEHNRLYWYRQTLGQGPEFLTYFQNEAQLEKSRLLSDRFSAERPKGSFSTLEIQRTEQGDSAMYLCASSSNSRGTEAFFGQGTRLTVV.

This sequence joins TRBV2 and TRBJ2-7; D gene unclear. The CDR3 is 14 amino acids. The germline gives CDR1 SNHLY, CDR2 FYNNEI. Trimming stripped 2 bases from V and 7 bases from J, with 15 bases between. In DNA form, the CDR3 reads TGTGCCAGCAGTGAAAGGACCCCGCCGTGGGAGCAGTACGTC. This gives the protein CASSERTPPWEQYV.

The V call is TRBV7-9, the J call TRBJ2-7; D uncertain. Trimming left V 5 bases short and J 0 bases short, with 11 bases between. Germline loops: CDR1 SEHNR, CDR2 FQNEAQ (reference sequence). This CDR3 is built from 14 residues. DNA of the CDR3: TGTGCCAGCAGCACGAGAGCGTCCTCCTACGAGCAGTACTTC. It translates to CASSTRASSYEQYF.